The T cell receptor beta chain described here comes from a study of cytomegalovirus exposure and HLA in healthy donors. Study information: From HLA-typed donors, an early data release held tens of millions of unique TCRs. Findings and limits, study-wide: Overall, about 160 TCR beta chains were annotated as cytomegalovirus-associated. In a later analysis, common viral pathogens appeared linked to several of the most significant clusters.

This clone was picked up one time. Its antigen is undetermined. The CDR3 runs 17 residues. From germline, CDR1 is SGHTA and CDR2 FQGTGA. V shed 2 bases and J 7 bases; nucleotides not matched to a gene: 11. The PCR used 60 Vbeta and 13 Jbeta primers. Clones were read by immunoSEQ multiplex PCR, and TCRdb kept only the in-frame ones, dropping some. This sample has under 250,000 clones, with 76% found just once. The sequenced material came from PBMCs. This sequence joins TRBV7-3 and TRBJ1-6, with 7 nucleotides matching TRBD1. The TCR was taken from a man aged 18 to 35 in good health and CMV-seronegative. CDR3 nucleotides: TGTGCCAGCAGCTTATATCCCACCGGGACAGACAATTCACCCCTCCACTTT. Translated: CASSLYPTGTDNSPLHF.